This TCR beta chain was identified during a study of cytomegalovirus exposure and HLA in healthy donors. Study results and caveats: Per a later analysis, under 20,000 TCR beta sequences showed association with HLA alleles at 0.05 false discovery rate.

As to this clone: Its specificity is unknown.

60 Vbeta and 13 Jbeta primers were used in PCR. Method: immunoSEQ multiplex PCR; TCRdb's copy keeps in-frame clones and lacks some. The data contain approximately 160,000 clones, 76% of them singletons. V was trimmed by 0 bases and J by 8 bases, leaving 7 bases between them. Germline V gives CDR1 GTSNPN, CDR2 SVGIG (reference sequence). The CDR3 is made up of 11 amino acids. This TCR derives from a female donor in good health and CMV-seronegative. This chain uses TRBV30 with TRBJ1-2; no clear D gene. The sample was PBMCs. CDR3 DNA: TGTGCCTGGAGTGTATCCTTGGGCTACACCTTC. Protein sequence: CAWSVSLGYTF.